A selection of T cell receptor beta chains follows, all from one sample in a study of blood T cell repertoires in COVID-19. Sequencing used immunoSEQ multiplex PCR; TCRdb keeps in-frame clones, though not all of them. The sample includes around 200,000 clones, more than 75% of them seen just once. The specimen was peripheral blood. These receptor sequences come from a man of 80 years or more with acute or convalescent COVID-19. Each CDR3 is given with its conserved first and last residue. The D gene is left open where the match is weak. For some rows the clone size is stated as once, few or many, or as a class when expanded; others skip it.

V gene	clone size	D gene	J gene	CDR3 protein	CDR3 DNA
TRBV28	.	.	TRBJ2-1	CASSTRRFEQFF	TGTGCCAGCAGTACCCGGAGGTTCGAGCAGTTCTTC
TRBV2	.	.	TRBJ2-3	CASSEALGAGESADTQYF	TGTGCCAGCAGTGAAGCCCTGGGGGCAGGGGAGAGTGCAGATACGCAGTATTTT
TRBV5-1	.	TRBD2	TRBJ2-3	CASSLMRLAEFTDTQYF	TGCGCCAGCAGCTTGATGAGACTAGCGGAATTCACAGATACGCAGTATTTT
TRBV9	.	TRBD1	TRBJ1-5	CASSKGAGMGNQPQHF	TGTGCCAGCAGCAAGGGGGCAGGGATGGGCAATCAGCCCCAGCATTTT
TRBV7-3	.	.	TRBJ2-5	CASSLMAGAQETQYF	TGTGCCAGCAGCTTAATGGCGGGGGCACAAGAGACCCAGTACTTC
TRBV5-1	.	.	TRBJ1-2	CASSFSPAAIQNVGYTF	TGCGCCAGCAGCTTTTCCCCCGCGGCAATCCAGAACGTGGGCTACACCTTC
TRBV10-2	.	.	TRBJ1-4	CASSRGAREKLFF	TGCGCCAGCAGTCGGGGGGCTCGGGAAAAACTGTTTTTT
TRBV2	once	TRBD1	TRBJ1-4	CASSGQGLELFF	TGTGCCAGCAGTGGACAGGGTCTGGAACTGTTTTTT
TRBV7-2	.	TRBD2	TRBJ2-1	CASSLTSGRTSSYNEQFF	TGTGCCAGCAGCTTAACTAGCGGGAGGACGAGCTCCTACAATGAGCAGTTCTTC
TRBV6-6	.	TRBD2	TRBJ2-1	CASSLRRGLEPSSYNEQFF	TGTGCCAGCAGTCTCCGACGAGGACTAGAACCTAGCTCCTACAATGAGCAGTTCTTC
TRBV18	.	TRBD1	TRBJ1-1	CASSLATGGHTEAFF	TGTGCCAGCTCACTAGCGACAGGGGGTCACACTGAAGCTTTCTTT
TRBV5-4	once	TRBD2	TRBJ2-3	CASSLRLAGVSDTQYF	TGTGCCAGCAGCCTACGACTAGCGGGAGTCTCAGATACGCAGTATTTT
TRBV27	few	.	TRBJ2-1	CASSPLASGAYNEQFF	TGTGCCAGCAGTCCCTTAGCGTCGGGAGCCTACAATGAGCAGTTCTTC
TRBV14	.	TRBD1	TRBJ2-5	CASSDSGTGKETQYF	TGTGCCAGCAGCGACTCCGGGACAGGGAAAGAGACCCAGTACTTC
TRBV6-1	.	.	TRBJ1-6	CASSEARAGNSPLHF	TGTGCCAGCAGTGAAGCGCGTGCGGGTAATTCACCCCTCCACTTT
TRBV5-1	.	.	TRBJ2-3	CATSSLAGSTDTQYF	TGCGCCACGTCCTCCCTCGCGGGGAGCACAGATACGCAGTATTTT
TRBV7-2	once	TRBD2	TRBJ2-3	CASSSRLAGGRTDTQYF	TGTGCCAGCAGCTCCCGACTAGCGGGAGGCCGCACAGATACGCAGTATTTT
TRBV7-2	few	.	TRBJ1-5	CASSPGVNPTQPQHF	TGTGCCAGCAGCCCAGGGGTGAACCCCACTCAGCCCCAGCATTTT
TRBV27	.	TRBD2	TRBJ2-3	CASSRLAGDPDTQYF	TGTGCCAGCAGTCGACTAGCGGGAGATCCAGATACGCAGTATTTT
TRBV19	few	.	TRBJ1-5	CASSSPDGENQPQHF	TGTGCCAGTAGTTCACCGGACGGGGAAAATCAGCCCCAGCATTTT
TRBV10-2	few	.	TRBJ1-1	CASQTGYLGEAFF	TGCGCCAGTCAAACAGGGTATCTCGGTGAAGCTTTCTTT
TRBV29-1	.	TRBD1	TRBJ2-7	CSVGDSPYEQYF	TGCAGCGTCGGGGACAGTCCCTACGAGCAGTACTTC
TRBV28	.	.	TRBJ1-2	CASSFFSSSGGVF	TGTGCCAGCAGTTTTTTCTCAAGCTCGGGTGGCGTCTTC
TRBV30	.	.	TRBJ1-2	CAYKTLGRTVTNNYGYTF	TGTGCCTACAAAACATTGGGCCGAACAGTAACCAACAACTATGGCTACACCTTC
TRBV7-2	.	.	TRBJ1-1	CASSLAPRANTEAFF	TGTGCCAGCAGCTTAGCTCCCAGGGCAAACACTGAAGCTTTCTTT
TRBV18	.	.	TRBJ1-1	CASSPQLGEVTEAFF	TGTGCCAGCTCACCACAGTTGGGGGAGGTCACTGAAGCTTTCTTT
TRBV7-2	.	.	TRBJ1-4	CASSVQGLANEKLFF	TGTGCCAGCAGCGTGCAGGGCTTGGCTAATGAAAAACTGTTTTTT
TRBV9	.	.	TRBJ2-5	CASSLLGGGRAETQYF	TGTGCCAGCAGCTTACTAGGGGGAGGGCGAGCGGAGACCCAGTACTTC
TRBV5-1	.	TRBD1	TRBJ2-2	CASSSRQGPGELFF	TGCGCCAGCAGCTCAAGACAGGGTCCCGGGGAGCTGTTTTTT
TRBV5-1	.	TRBD2	TRBJ2-2	CASSPREGPSGELFF	TGCGCCAGCAGCCCCCGGGAGGGGCCATCCGGGGAGCTGTTTTTT
TRBV6-5	.	.	TRBJ1-6	CASSLDGIDNSPLHF	TGTGCCAGCAGTCTAGACGGGATTGATAATTCACCCCTCCACTTT
TRBV5-4	once	TRBD1	TRBJ2-6	CASSQGQAVGGANVLTF	TGTGCCAGCAGCCAGGGACAGGCGGTGGGAGGGGCCAACGTCCTGACTTTC
TRBV28	.	.	TRBJ1-5	CASSLLGRNQPQHF	TGTGCCAGCAGCCTATTGGGGCGCAATCAGCCCCAGCATTTT
TRBV7-9	.	.	TRBJ1-5	CASSLGGGVQPQHF	TGTGCCAGCAGCTTAGGGGGGGGTGTTCAGCCCCAGCATTTT
TRBV6-5	.	.	TRBJ1-2	CASTPLAGASVGYTF	TGTGCCAGCACCCCCTTGGCAGGGGCGTCGGTCGGCTACACCTTC
TRBV5-4	.	.	TRBJ1-4	CASSLVTGATNEKLFF	TGTGCCAGCAGCTTGGTGACCGGAGCAACTAATGAAAAACTGTTTTTT
TRBV28	.	TRBD1	TRBJ2-2	CASTETGKNTGELFF	TGTGCCAGCACGGAGACAGGGAAGAACACCGGGGAGCTGTTTTTT
TRBV18	once	TRBD1	TRBJ2-7	CASSPDYRDRGSYEQYF	TGTGCCAGCTCACCTGATTACCGGGACAGGGGGTCCTACGAGCAGTACTTC
TRBV9	.	TRBD2	TRBJ2-7	CASSPGTSGTYEQYF	TGTGCCAGCAGCCCAGGGACTAGCGGGACCTACGAGCAGTACTTC
TRBV18	.	TRBD1	TRBJ2-2	CASSPQQGATNTGELFF	TGTGCCAGCTCACCACAACAGGGGGCTACGAACACCGGGGAGCTGTTTTTT
TRBV7-9	.	TRBD1	TRBJ2-7	CASSPPLGQGHYEQYF	TGTGCCAGCAGTCCCCCGCTGGGACAGGGCCATTACGAGCAGTACTTC
TRBV19	.	TRBD1	TRBJ1-5	CASNYRGLDNQPQHF	TGTGCCAGTAATTACAGGGGGCTGGACAATCAGCCCCAGCATTTT
TRBV18	.	.	TRBJ1-5	CASSPATVNNQPQHF	TGTGCCAGCTCACCCGCTACAGTTAACAATCAGCCCCAGCATTTT
TRBV11-3	.	.	TRBJ1-1	CASSDGLYTEAFF	TGTGCCAGCAGCGATGGACTTTACACTGAAGCTTTCTTT
TRBV7-2	.	.	TRBJ2-5	CASSLGGGGSQETQYF	TGTGCCAGCAGCTTAGGCGGTGGCGGGTCACAAGAGACCCAGTACTTC
TRBV13	.	.	TRBJ1-2	CASSQGGLSNYGYTF	TGTGCCAGCAGCCAGGGTGGCCTATCTAACTATGGCTACACCTTC
TRBV5-1	.	.	TRBJ2-3	CASSLAAGGTDTQYF	TGCGCCAGCAGCTTGGCCGCAGGGGGCACAGATACGCAGTATTTT
TRBV12-3/TRBV12-4	once	.	TRBJ2-7	CASSLGYADEQYF	TGTGCCAGCAGTTTAGGTTATGCGGACGAGCAGTACTTC
TRBV12-3/TRBV12-4	.	.	TRBJ1-5	CASSLSQGSSQHF	TGTGCCAGCAGTTTATCTCAGGGCTCCTCCCAGCATTTT
TRBV24-1	.	.	TRBJ2-1	CATGSPVNNEQFF	TGTGCCACCGGGAGTCCTGTTAACAATGAGCAGTTCTTC
TRBV7-8	.	.	TRBJ2-5	CASSLALTSLETQYF	TGTGCCAGCAGCTTAGCGCTAACTAGCCTAGAGACCCAGTACTTC
TRBV9	.	TRBD2	TRBJ2-3	CASNIAGGSTDTQYF	TGTGCCAGCAACATAGCGGGGGGGAGCACAGATACGCAGTATTTT
TRBV6-1	.	TRBD1	TRBJ2-7	CASSEGTGGFYEQYF	TGTGCCAGCAGTGAAGGAACAGGGGGCTTTTACGAGCAGTACTTC
TRBV25-1	.	TRBD2	TRBJ2-1	CASRVTGLAGVNEQFF	TGTGCCAGCAGGGTCACGGGACTAGCGGGAGTCAATGAGCAGTTCTTC
TRBV5-4	.	.	TRBJ1-2	CASSLSVRGYTF	TGTGCCAGCAGCTTGTCAGTGCGGGGCTACACCTTC
TRBV5-5	.	.	TRBJ1-1	CASSLGLVMNTEAFF	TGTGCCAGCAGCTTGGGGTTAGTTATGAACACTGAAGCTTTCTTT
TRBV5-4	.	TRBD1	TRBJ2-6	CASSSTGVGANVLTF	TGTGCCAGCAGCTCAACAGGGGTCGGGGCCAACGTCCTGACTTTC
TRBV6-5	.	TRBD1	TRBJ1-3	CASSSWTGARATIYF	TGTGCCAGCAGTTCCTGGACAGGGGCAAGGGCGACCATATATTTT
TRBV27	.	TRBD1	TRBJ1-2	CASRSTGEPSYGYTF	TGTGCCAGCAGGAGTACAGGGGAGCCCTCCTATGGCTACACCTTC
TRBV5-4	.	.	TRBJ1-3	CASSIQGTGNTIYF	TGTGCCAGCAGCATACAGGGAACTGGAAACACCATATATTTT